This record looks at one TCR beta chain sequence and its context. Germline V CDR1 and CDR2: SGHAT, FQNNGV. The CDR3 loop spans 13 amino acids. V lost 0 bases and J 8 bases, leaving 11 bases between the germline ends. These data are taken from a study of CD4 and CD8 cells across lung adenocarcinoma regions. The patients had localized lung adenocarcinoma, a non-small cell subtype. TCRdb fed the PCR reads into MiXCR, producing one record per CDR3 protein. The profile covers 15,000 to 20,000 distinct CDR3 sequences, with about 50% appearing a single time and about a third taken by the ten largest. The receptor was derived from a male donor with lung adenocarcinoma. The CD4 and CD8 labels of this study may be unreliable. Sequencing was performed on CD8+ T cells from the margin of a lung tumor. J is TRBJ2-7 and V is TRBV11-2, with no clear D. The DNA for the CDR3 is TGTGCCAGCAGCTTAGAGGTCGCGGCCCAGCAGTACTTC. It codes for CASSLEVAAQQYF. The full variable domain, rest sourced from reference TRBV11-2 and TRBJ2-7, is EAGVAQSPRYKIIEKRQSVAFWCNPISGHATLYWYQQILGQGPKLLIQFQNNGVVDDSQLPKDRFSAERLKGVDSTLKIQPAKLEDSAVYLCASSLEVAAQQYFGPGTRLTVT.